Below, 13 T cell receptor beta chains from the same sample are listed, as sequenced in a study of T cells in Graves' hyperthyroidism and ophthalmopathy. Using RNA transcripts as the source, TCR beta CDR3 regions were amplified. Using the HTBI primer set, a first-round RT-PCR was run on the TCR CDR3. One entry per CDR3 protein results from TCRdb running MiXCR on the multiplex PCR reads. The profile covers nearly 600,000 distinct CDR3 sequences, with roughly 13% appearing a single time and 5.8% taken by the ten largest. The sequenced material came from blood. The receptors shown here come from a woman in her 30s with Graves' hyperthyroidism that later progressed to Graves' ophthalmopathy.

This clonotype was seen repeatedly, ten times or more. V is TRBV14 and J is TRBJ1-1, with D maybe TRBD1 (5 bases). Trimming took off 5 bases at V and 5 bases at J, with 18 bases between the two ends. The CDR3 extends over 15 amino acids. Germline CDR1 is SGHDN and CDR2 is FVKESK. CDR3 nucleotide sequence: TGTGCCAGCAGCTCAATATCCGGGACTTATACTGAAGCTTTCTTT. Its translation: CASSSISGTYTEAFF.

In this sample, this clonotype turned up many times. This chain joins TRBV6-2 or TRBV6-3 and TRBJ2-7; 8 nucleotides match TRBD1. The trim removed 2 bases at V and 2 bases at J, leaving 2 bases unmatched. The CDR3 totals 14 residues. CDR1 MNHEY and CDR2 SVGEGT come from the germline V gene. CDR3 DNA sequence: TGTGCCAGCAGTTACCGGACAGGGCCCTACGAGCAGTACTTC. Its translation: CASSYRTGPYEQYF.

The V call is TRBV7-6, the J call TRBJ2-2; tentative D call: TRBD2 (5 bases). Per germline, CDR1 SGHVS and CDR2 FNYEAQ. This CDR3 is built from 18 residues. V was shortened by 4 bases and J by 2 bases, with 20 bases between the two germline ends. CDR3 in amino acids: CASSYYRAGETNTGELFF. The CDR3 DNA sequence: TGTGCCAGCAGCTATTACCGAGCTGGGGAGACCAACACCGGGGAGCTGTTTTTT.

At least ten counts were recorded for this clonotype. The chain recombines TRBV20-1 with TRBJ1-6; a possible D gene is TRBD1 (6 bases). Trimming pared 8 bases from V and 10 bases from J, leaving 18 bases between. The CDR3 sequence is 13 residues long. Germline-derived CDR1 and CDR2 are DFQATT and SNEGSKA (reference sequence). The CDR3 is CSSATGRDSPLHF. Written as DNA, the CDR3 is TGCAGTTCTGCTACAGGGCGAGACTCACCCCTCCACTTT.

In nucleotides, the CDR3 is TGTGCCAGCAGTCCCGAGACAGGGGAGGTCCAAGAGACCCAGTACTTC. Protein product: CASSPETGEVQETQYF. The genes are TRBV12-3 or TRBV12-4 and TRBJ2-5, with 8 bases lining up with TRBD1. The CDR3 loop spans 16 amino acids. Trimming took 5 bases from V and 1 from J; bases not matched to a gene: 9.

At least ten counts were recorded for this clonotype. The chain employs TRBV7-2 and TRBJ2-5; D uncertain. V lost 5 bases to trimming and J lost 0 bases, with 10 bases between them. Germline-derived CDR1 and CDR2 are SGHTA and FQGNSA. This CDR3 has 14 residues. CDR3 DNA: TGTGCCAGCAGCCCCGGTAACAACCAAGAGACCCAGTACTTC. This sequence encodes CASSPGNNQETQYF.

This clonotype was seen ten or more times. The J gene is TRBJ2-3, the V gene TRBV6-2 or TRBV6-3; 9 bases agree with TRBD1. Germline trimming cut 6 bases from V and 4 bases from J; bases unmatched to any gene: 11. The germline gives CDR1 MNHEY, CDR2 SVGEGT. The CDR3 is made up of 16 amino acids. This CDR3 is CASSLLQGAPADTQYF. For the CDR3, the DNA is TGTGCCAGCAGCCTTTTACAGGGGGCGCCCGCAGATACGCAGTATTTT.

This rearrangement joins TRBV2 to TRBJ2-1, with 12 bases identical to TRBD1. Germline V gene data show CDR1 as SNHLY and CDR2 as FYNNEI. V was pared by 6 bases and J by 9 bases, with 12 bases of the junction left unmatched. This CDR3 is built from 16 residues. CDR3 residues: CASSNLGQGARIEQFF. CDR3 nucleotides: TGTGCCAGCAGCAACCTGGGACAGGGGGCTCGGATTGAGCAGTTCTTC.

Ten or more counts support this clonotype. DNA for the CDR3: TGCAGTGCTAGAGATTCCTGGGGGGGGGCCTACGAGCAGTACTTC. Translated: CSARDSWGGAYEQYF. V gene TRBV20-1 combines with J gene TRBJ2-7; 7 nucleotides match TRBD2. The CDR3 has 15 amino acids. J was trimmed by 2 bases and V by 0 bases; bases with no gene match: 7. The V gene's germline CDR1 is DFQATT and CDR2 SNEGSKA (reference sequence).

This clonotype was detected many times. V is TRBV6-1 and J is TRBJ2-5, with a weak D call TRBD2 (6 bases). CDR1 MNHNS and CDR2 SASEGT come from the germline V gene. The V gene lost 5 bases and the J gene lost 0 bases, with 16 bases spanning the gap. This CDR3 region has 16 residues. The CDR3 nucleotides read TGTGCCAGCAGTTATGGTAGTAGCGGTTACCAAGAGACCCAGTACTTC. It translates to CASSYGSSGYQETQYF.

In this sample, this clonotype turned up many times. V is TRBV2 and J is TRBJ2-1, with D uncertain. This CDR3 region has 11 residues. Germline loops: CDR1 SNHLY, CDR2 FYNNEI. Between the trimmed V and J ends, which lost 9 bases and 6 bases, there was a span of 9 bases. The chain's CDR3 is CARSLINEQFF. The CDR3 nucleotides read TGTGCCAGATCCTTGATCAATGAGCAGTTCTTC.

This chain uses TRBV20-1 with TRBJ2-3; 7 bases are a match to TRBD2. Unmatched junction bases numbered 9, after V lost 6 bases and J lost 0 bases. This CDR3 comprises 15 residues. CDR1 and CDR2 from the germline V gene are DFQATT and SNEGSKA (reference sequence). CDR3 nucleotide sequence: TGCAGTGCCAGCGACCCTAGCGGTAGCACAGATACGCAGTATTTT. Its protein is CSASDPSGSTDTQYF.

There are many counts of this clonotype. V and J are TRBV19 and TRBJ1-2; 8 positions agree with TRBD1. V dropped 5 bases and J dropped 0; count of bases not matched to a gene: 8. This CDR3 region has 16 residues. Germline lookup yields CDR1 LNHDA and CDR2 SQIVND (reference sequence). The CDR3 spells CASSVSTGEANYGYTF. DNA for the CDR3: TGTGCCAGTAGTGTCTCGACAGGGGAAGCTAACTATGGCTACACCTTC.